Included here is one T cell receptor (beta chain) sequence, with context. Its antigen is currently unknown. The CDR3 is 14 amino acids. Germline V gene sequence: CDR1 SGHTA, CDR2 FQGTGA. V was cut by 6 bases and J by 10 bases, with 16 bases left in between. The sample comes from a study of ipilimumab plus nivolumab after autologous stem cell transplantation. Study results and caveats: Authors suggest TCR repertoire, Treg phenotype and gut microbiota support further study.

Assay used: immunoSEQ multiplex PCR; TCRdb lists only in-frame clones, some missing. The sample yields tens of thousands of clones, 83% seen once. This sequence joins TRBV7-3 and TRBJ1-6; D possibly corresponds to TRBD1 (5 bases). Sequencing was performed on PBMCs, taken in a trial of ipilimumab plus nivolumab as post-transplant consolidation. The TCR was taken from a male donor with diffuse large B-cell lymphoma. The DNA of the CDR3 is TGTGCCAGCAGTGAACGGGGCCCTCCATCACCCCTCCACTTT. This gives the protein CASSERGPPSPLHF.